This T cell receptor (beta chain) was recovered during a study of T cell changes during pregnancy in multiple sclerosis. As regards this clone: Other DNA sequences from this sample encode an identical CDR3 as well.

TCRdb keeps only in-frame clones here, not all; method: immunoSEQ multiplex PCR. Of approximately 100,000 clones detected, approximately 92% appear once; the ten largest clones hold under 1.5%. Germline-derived CDR1 and CDR2 are SGDLS and YYNGEE. V was cut by 0 bases and J by 1 base, with 8 bases left in between. CDR3 length: 15 residues. The source of this sequence is a female donor with multiple sclerosis, enrolled in a pregnancy study. This specimen was peripheral blood, taken in the second trimester of pregnancy. The chain combines TRBV9 with TRBJ2-1, with a tentative D call TRBD2 (5 bases). CDR3 sequence (DNA): TGTGCCAGCAGCGTAGTCAGCGGATCCTACAATGAGCAGTTCTTC. Protein: CASSVVSGSYNEQFF.